This T cell receptor (beta chain) was captured by sequencing in a study of blood T cell repertoires in COVID-19. The CDR3 extends over 13 amino acids. Trimming cost V 0 bases and J 9 bases, with 12 bases left between them. The germline gives CDR1 LGHDT, CDR2 YNNKEL (reference sequence). Clones were read by immunoSEQ multiplex PCR, and TCRdb kept only the in-frame ones, dropping some. The repertoire holds fewer than 70,000 clones, with 60% to 85% as singletons. Source material: peripheral blood. The clonotype comes from a human donor in a cohort sampled during active COVID-19. The V and J genes are TRBV3-1 (or the pseudogene TRBV3-2) and TRBJ2-7, with D possibly being TRBD2 (7 bases). CDR3 sequence reads: CASSQDRGAGQYF. CDR3 coding DNA: TGTGCCAGCAGCCAAGATCGGGGGGCGGGGCAGTACTTC.